This passage covers 20 T cell receptor beta chains from one sample sequenced in a study of T-cell memory formation after mild COVID-19. In TCRdb, the 5' RACE reads were re-called with MiXCR into one record per CDR3 protein. Of hundreds of thousands of distinct CDR3 sequences listed, roughly 26% are singletons. Sequenced input: PBMCs or a T cell subset sorted from them (not recorded which). Receptors originate from an adult woman who had mild COVID-19 (a few samples of this study predate the infection). Cell type and time point are not known.

Only a few counts were recorded for this clonotype. The V call is TRBV7-3, the J call TRBJ2-7; D is unresolved. This CDR3 is built from 18 residues. Per the germline V gene, CDR1 is SGHTA and CDR2 is FQGTGA. Trimming took off 0 bases at V and 2 bases at J, with 20 bases between the two ends. As DNA, the CDR3 is TGTGCCAGCAGCTTAACGGTTCCGGGCCTCCGAAGAACCTACGAGCAGTACTTC. It encodes CASSLTVPGLRRTYEQYF.

This clonotype occurred a few times. This sequence joins TRBV6-2 or TRBV6-3 and TRBJ2-7; 10 bases match TRBD2. Germline-derived CDR1 and CDR2 are MNHEY and SVGEGT. The CDR3 extends over 18 amino acids. After removal of 2 bases from V and 4 bases from J, the junction contained 14 bases not matched to a gene. The CDR3 region has the DNA TGTGCCAGCAGTTACCACGCCGGACTAGCGGCGACAGGGTACGAGCAGTACTTC. Protein: CASSYHAGLAATGYEQYF.

The chain recombines TRBV12-3 or TRBV12-4 with TRBJ1-2; D may be TRBD1 (6 bases). The CDR3 is made up of 11 amino acids. Deletions cut 7 bases from V and 8 bases from J, with 11 bases between. CDR3 region: CASITGLGYTF. The CDR3 DNA reads as TGTGCCAGCATTACAGGGTTGGGCTACACCTTC.

This clonotype was counted a few times. This rearrangement joins TRBV19 to TRBJ2-7; 7 positions agree with TRBD1. Germline V CDR1 and CDR2: LNHDA, SQIVND (reference sequence). This CDR3 has 15 amino acids. J gave up 4 bases and V 5 bases, and 11 bases lay outside the gene matches. CDR3 region: CASSHRDSDHYEQYF. The CDR3 DNA follows: TGTGCCAGTAGTCACCGGGACAGTGATCATTACGAGCAGTACTTC. Looking up the rest from reference TRBV19 and TRBJ2-7 gives the full variable domain: DGGITQSPKYLFRKEGQNVTLSCEQNLNHDAMYWYRQDPGQGLRLIYYSQIVNDFQKGDIAEGYSVSREKKESFPLTVTSAQKNPTAFYLCASSHRDSDHYEQYFGPGTRLTVT.

The chain uses TRBV7-9 and TRBJ1-1; the D is unclear. With 4 bases removed from V and 1 base from J, the gap between germline ends came to 7 bases. The CDR3 sequence is 13 residues long. The germline V gene encodes CDR1 SEHNR and CDR2 FQNEAQ (reference sequence). The CDR3 DNA follows: TGTGCCAGCAGCTCTATAGCGAACACTGAAGCTTTCTTT. Translation: CASSSIANTEAFF. The whole variable domain, remainder taken from reference TRBV7-9 and TRBJ1-1, is DTGVSQNPRHKITKRGQNVTFRCDPISEHNRLYWYRQTLGQGPEFLTYFQNEAQLEKSRLLSDRFSAERPKGSFSTLEIQRTEQGDSAMYLCASSSIANTEAFFGQGTRLTVV.

This clonotype turned up a few times. This chain uses TRBV5-1 with TRBJ1-1, with D unresolved. The germline V gene has CDR1 SGHRS and CDR2 YFSETQ. The CDR3 runs 13 residues. V dropped 4 bases and J dropped 2 bases, with 9 bases sitting between them. CDR3 in amino acids: CASSTQANTEAFF. CDR3 in DNA: TGCGCCAGCAGCACCCAGGCAAACACTGAAGCTTTCTTT.

The CDR3 spells CASSRTGGAEAFF. CDR3 coding DNA: TGTGCCAGCAGCCGAACCGGGGGGGCTGAAGCTTTCTTT. The chain uses TRBV3-1 and TRBJ1-1; TRBD1 is a possible D gene (5 bases). Germline CDR1 reads LGHDT; CDR2 reads YNNKEL (reference sequence). The CDR3 totals 13 residues. V was trimmed by 4 bases and J by 6 bases, leaving 12 bases between them.

This clonotype was seen only a few times. The chain has TRBV27 and TRBJ2-3, with 7 bases fitting TRBD1. This CDR3 has 15 amino acids. Trimming at V came to 6 bases and at J to 2 bases, leaving 8 bases not matched to a gene. Germline loops: CDR1 MNHEY, CDR2 SMNVEV (reference sequence). The CDR3 nucleotides read TGTGCCAGCAGGACGACAGGGTTATTCACAGATACGCAGTATTTT. It encodes CASRTTGLFTDTQYF.

The rearrangement links TRBV5-5 to TRBJ2-1; D perhaps matches TRBD2 (6 bases). V was cut by 1 base and J by 0 bases, with 14 bases left in between. This CDR3 is built from 17 residues. Germline V gives CDR1 SGHKS, CDR2 YYEKEE (reference sequence). CDR3 residues: CASSLLGSGSSYNEQFF. CDR3 DNA sequence: TGTGCCAGCAGCTTGCTCGGTAGCGGTAGCTCCTACAATGAGCAGTTCTTC.

The chain employs TRBV12-3 or TRBV12-4 and TRBJ1-4, with D possibly being TRBD1 (5 bases). V dropped 4 bases and J dropped 8 bases, with 11 bases sitting between them. CDR3 length: 13 residues. The CDR3 region is CASSSGAPEKLFF. CDR3 nucleotides: TGTGCCAGCAGTTCCGGGGCTCCGGAAAAACTGTTTTTT.

This chain uses TRBV19 with TRBJ1-2; TRBD1 matches at 8 bases. The CDR3 has 15 amino acids. Trimming took 5 bases from V and 7 from J; bases not matched to a gene: 12. Germline CDR1 LNHDA, CDR2 SQIVND (reference sequence). The CDR3 nucleotides read TGTGCCAGTAGTGACAGGACAGGGACCATCCTTGGCTACACCTTC. Its protein product is CASSDRTGTILGYTF.

Many counts were recorded for this clonotype. This chain uses TRBV12-3 or TRBV12-4 with TRBJ2-3; possible D gene TRBD2, 5 bases. The CDR3 has 15 amino acids. V was pared by 4 bases and J by 0 bases, with 11 bases between. The CDR3 nucleotides read TGTGCCAGCAGTTCGGGAACGGGAAGCACAGATACGCAGTATTTT. Translating gives CASSSGTGSTDTQYF.

This clonotype was seen many times. The J gene is TRBJ2-7, the V gene TRBV24-1; no firm D call. The CDR3 is made up of 14 amino acids. Trimming shortened V by 5 bases and J by 6 bases, and 16 bases separated the two germline ends. CDR1 KGHDR and CDR2 SFDVKD come from the germline V gene. CDR3 nucleotide sequence: TGTGCCACCAGTGCCGGACCTTCCCTGGCCGAGCAGTACTTC. Residues: CATSAGPSLAEQYF.

This clonotype was counted only a few times. CDR3 coding DNA: TGTGCCATCAGTGGACTCCCAGGGGCGACTGAGATGAACACTGAAGCTTTCTTT. Amino acid sequence: CAISGLPGATEMNTEAFF. The chain joins TRBV10-3 to TRBJ1-1; TRBD1 might be the D (6 bases). Deletions cut 4 bases from V and 0 bases from J, with 21 bases between. CDR1 and CDR2 from the germline V gene are ENHRY and SYGVKD. The CDR3 totals 18 residues.

This clonotype has a handful of counts. CDR3 residues: CASSFNGYRTDTQYF. The CDR3 nucleotides read TGTGCCAGCAGCTTCAATGGGTATCGGACAGATACGCAGTATTTT. The rearrangement uses TRBV7-3 and TRBJ2-3; D is unresolved. CDR1 and CDR2 from the germline V gene are SGHTA and FQGTGA. This CDR3 comprises 15 residues. Trimming pared 3 bases from V and 3 bases from J, leaving 13 bases between. Filled out from reference TRBV7-3 and TRBJ2-3, the complete variable domain reads GAGVSQTPSNKVTEKGKYVELRCDPISGHTALYWYRQSLGQGPEFLIYFQGTGAADDSGLPNDRFFAVRPEGSVSTLKIQRTERGDSAVYLCASSFNGYRTDTQYFGPGTRLTVL.

The chain couples TRBV29-1 to TRBJ1-1, with TRBD1 identical over 7 bases. This CDR3 spans 12 amino acids. The V segment lost 2 bases and the J segment 6 bases; nucleotides outside the gene matches: 3. Germline assignment: CDR1 SQVTM and CDR2 ANQGSEA. The CDR3 reads CSVESGGAEAFF. The CDR3 DNA is TGCAGCGTTGAATCAGGGGGGGCTGAAGCTTTCTTT.

The J gene is TRBJ2-5, the V gene TRBV9, with TRBD1 matching 8 bases. J gave up 4 bases and V 1 base, and 6 bases lay outside the gene matches. CDR1 and CDR2 from the germline V gene are SGDLS and YYNGEE. CDR3 length: 15 residues. The CDR3 loop is CASSVQAGGGETQYF. For the CDR3, the DNA is TGTGCCAGCAGCGTACAGGCAGGGGGCGGAGAGACCCAGTACTTC.

This clonotype was seen only a few times. The genes are TRBV4-3 and TRBJ1-2, with D unresolved. Germline V gene data show CDR1 as LGHNA and CDR2 as YSLEER. V lost 1 base to trimming and J lost 4 bases, with 13 bases between them. The CDR3 consists of 15 residues. The CDR3 coding sequence is TGCGCCAGCAGCCAAGGTCGCCCGGATCGCTATGGCTACACCTTC. Protein: CASSQGRPDRYGYTF.

This clonotype was detected a few times. The chain uses TRBV6-5 and TRBJ2-7; TRBD1 aligns across 10 bases. Per the germline V gene, CDR1 is MNHEY and CDR2 is SVGAGI. The CDR3 runs 16 residues. Losses at the gene ends were 7 bases for V and 4 bases for J; bases not matched to a gene: 13. The DNA of the CDR3 is TGTGCCAGCACCAACTGGGGACGGGACAGGGGTTACGAGCAGTACTTC. Its translation is CASTNWGRDRGYEQYF.

This clonotype was observed at least ten times. V and J are TRBV7-6 and TRBJ2-1; D remains unclear. The CDR3 covers 15 residues. Germline CDR1 SGHVS, CDR2 FNYEAQ. V was trimmed by 1 base and J by 0 bases, leaving 7 bases between them. CDR3 coding DNA: TGTGCCAGCAGCTTAGTCGTGAGCTCCTACAATGAGCAGTTCTTC. Protein: CASSLVVSSYNEQFF. The full variable domain, its missing parts supplied by reference TRBV7-6 and TRBJ2-1, is GAGVSQSPRYKVTKRGQDVALRCDPISGHVSLYWYRQALGQGPEFLTYFNYEAQQDKSGLPNDRFSAERPEGSISTLTIQRTEQRDSAMYRCASSLVVSSYNEQFFGPGTRLTVL.